The 26 T cell receptor beta chains presented below share a single source sample, sequenced in a study of shared clonotypes between healthy human individuals (dated by TCRdb to the early 2020s). Libraries were constructed by the immunoSEQ multiplex PCR assay. The table comes from immuneACCESS by way of TCRdb, which keeps in-frame sequences with V and J called. Part of the clones is missing from these tables; in studies checked, under half for an unresolved V gene and the rest for unknown reasons. The sample yields 2 million to 2.5 million clones; about 94% were counted once. The ten biggest clones cover roughly 0.13% of the sample. Specimen: naive CD4+ T cells sorted from blood. Explained via the paper, the cell subset or site label denotes: CD45RA+ positively selected. The receptors shown here come from a man between 18 and 29 years old in good health.

The V gene is TRBV30, the J gene TRBJ1-6; D might be TRBD1 (5 bases). Germline values: CDR1 GTSNPN, CDR2 SVGIG (reference sequence). V lost 5 bases to trimming and J lost 8 bases, with 13 bases between them. The CDR3 is made up of 13 amino acids. In DNA, the CDR3 is TGTGCCTGGCCTGGGGGAGGGGATTCACCCCTCCACTTT. As protein: CAWPGGGDSPLHF.

The chain couples TRBV2 to TRBJ2-1; D possibly corresponds to TRBD1 (7 bases). This CDR3 region has 15 residues. Per the germline V gene, CDR1 is SNHLY and CDR2 is FYNNEI. V was pared by 4 bases and J by 7 bases, with 17 bases between. CDR3: CASSASGGRGNEQFF. As DNA, the CDR3 is TGTGCCAGCAGTGCGTCAGGGGGACGGGGGAATGAGCAGTTCTTC.

J is TRBJ2-1 and V is TRBV7-2, with D tentatively TRBD1 or TRBD2 (5 bases each). This CDR3 is built from 14 residues. V was clipped by 6 bases and J by 2 bases, with 11 bases between them. Germline CDR1 reads SGHTA; CDR2 reads FQGNSA. For the CDR3, the DNA is TGTGCCAGCAGGCCGGGACGGGCCTACAATGAGCAGTTCTTC. It translates to CASRPGRAYNEQFF.

The chain has TRBV5-1 and TRBJ2-7; D gene uncertain. Between the trimmed V and J ends, which lost 0 bases and 6 bases, there was a span of 13 bases. The germline gives CDR1 SGHRS, CDR2 YFSETQ. The CDR3 totals 14 residues. Here the CDR3 DNA reads TGCGCCAGCAGCTTGGTGGTAGGGCCGAGCGAGCAGTACTTC. This codes for CASSLVVGPSEQYF.

The chain has TRBV6-1 and TRBJ1-6, with a possible D match to TRBD1 (5 bases). The germline V gene encodes CDR1 MNHNS and CDR2 SASEGT. The CDR3 is 17 residues long. Trimming removed 2 bases from V and 8 bases from J, with 19 bases in between. Here the CDR3 reads CASSENGWGSNDSPLHF. The CDR3 bases are TGTGCCAGCAGTGAAAATGGGTGGGGGTCCAACGATTCACCCCTCCACTTT.

The chain has TRBV6-6 and TRBJ2-5; no reliable D call. Trimming stripped 2 bases from V and 5 bases from J, with 9 bases between. CDR3 length: 13 residues. The germline V gene encodes CDR1 MNHNY and CDR2 SVGAGI (reference sequence). In DNA form, the CDR3 reads TGTGCCAGCAGTTACCGTCTAGTGGAGACCCAGTACTTC. Encoded protein: CASSYRLVETQYF.

J is TRBJ2-2 and V is TRBV19, with D maybe TRBD2 (6 bases). The CDR3 contains 14 residues. Germline V gene data show CDR1 as LNHDA and CDR2 as SQIVND (reference sequence). V gave up 0 bases and J gave up 6 bases, with 8 bases separating them. The CDR3 loop is CASSIDSGAGELFF. DNA of the CDR3: TGTGCCAGTAGTATAGATTCGGGGGCCGGGGAGCTGTTTTTT.

The chain is built from TRBV18 and TRBJ2-7; D is undetermined. The CDR3 has 13 amino acids. V was shortened by 1 base and J by 9 bases, with 13 bases between the two germline ends. Germline V gene data show CDR1 as KGHSH and CDR2 as LQKENI. The CDR3 loop is CASSPLGRDGQYF. DNA for the CDR3: TGTGCCAGCTCACCACTAGGCCGAGACGGGCAGTACTTC. The full variable domain, in which reference TRBV18 and TRBJ2-7 provide the parts outside the CDR3, is NAGVMQNPRHLVRRRGQEARLRCSPMKGHSHVYWYRQLPEEGLKFMVYLQKENIIDESGMPKERFSAEFPKEGPSILRIQQVVRGDSAAYFCASSPLGRDGQYFGPGTRLTVT.

This chain joins TRBV7-2 and TRBJ2-7; D is unclear. The CDR3 is made up of 14 amino acids. Looked up from germline, CDR1 is SGHTA and CDR2 is FQGNSA. Trimming shortened V by 3 bases and J by 4 bases, and 13 bases separated the two germline ends. The CDR3 spells CASSFVGVSYEQYF. The CDR3, as DNA: TGTGCCAGCAGCTTCGTTGGGGTTAGTTACGAGCAGTACTTC.

This rearrangement joins TRBV19 to TRBJ1-6; tentative D call: TRBD1 (5 bases). CDR3 size: 13 residues. V lost 7 bases, J lost 4 bases, and 8 bases lay in between. In germline, CDR1 is LNHDA, CDR2 SQIVND (reference sequence). The CDR3 loop is CASKEGYNSPLHF. DNA of the CDR3: TGTGCCAGTAAGGAGGGGTATAATTCACCCCTCCACTTT.

CDR3 in DNA: TGTGCCACCACGACTAGCGGCGCTTACAATGAGCAGTTCTTC. This sequence encodes CATTTSGAYNEQFF. The J gene is TRBJ2-1, the V gene TRBV2; 9 bases match TRBD2. CDR1 is SNHLY, CDR2 FYNNEI, per germline. The CDR3 has 14 residues. V gave up 10 bases and J gave up 4 bases; unmatched junction bases: 8.

The rearrangement uses TRBV10-1 and TRBJ2-2; D possibly corresponds to TRBD1 (5 bases). V was cut by 6 bases and J by 5 bases, with 10 bases left in between. This CDR3 region has 13 residues. CDR1 is WNHNN, CDR2 SYGVQD, per germline (reference sequence). The CDR3 loop reads CASSRVVTGELFF. In DNA, the CDR3 is TGCGCCAGCAGCAGGGTTGTGACCGGGGAGCTGTTTTTT.

The V gene is TRBV21-1, the J gene TRBJ2-1; TRBD1 is the table's D call, not checked against the DNA. TRBV21-1 is assigned pseudogene status. The CDR3 has 17 amino acids. CDR3 DNA sequence: TGTGCCAGCAGCAATCCTCAGGGGCCGTACTCCTACAATGAGCAGTTCTTC. It is translated as CASSNPQGPYSYNEQFF.

The rearrangement uses TRBV7-9 and TRBJ2-1; either TRBD1 or TRBD2 may fit D (5 bases each). Trimming shortened V by 5 bases and J by 3 bases, and 17 bases separated the two germline ends. The CDR3 runs 16 residues. The germline CDR1 and CDR2 sequences are SEHNR and FQNEAQ (reference sequence). CDR3 region: CASSPVQGPNYNEQFF. The CDR3 nucleotides are TGTGCCAGCAGCCCCGTCCAGGGACCTAACTACAATGAGCAGTTCTTC.

Of note for this clone: One end of the junction is discordant with germline, which a read error may explain. V usage is TRBV5-4 and J usage is TRBJ2-7; D unresolved. The CDR3 spans 13 residues. Germline lookup yields CDR1 SGHNT and CDR2 YYREEE (reference sequence). The CDR3 loop reads CASTLAQSDEQYF. The DNA of the CDR3 is TGTGCCAGCACCTTGGCCCAGAGCGACGAGCAGTACTTC.

This chain joins TRBV10-3 and TRBJ1-4; tentative D call: TRBD1 (5 bases). This CDR3 has 13 residues. Trimming stripped 11 bases from V and 4 bases from J, with 14 bases between. Looked up from germline, CDR1 is ENHRY and CDR2 is SYGVKD. CDR3 sequence (DNA): TGTGCCTCCGGGGACGTCAATAATGAAAAACTGTTTTTT. This encodes CASGDVNNEKLFF.

The V gene is TRBV2, the J gene TRBJ2-1; D not certain. Germline assignment: CDR1 SNHLY and CDR2 FYNNEI. Trimming removed 5 bases from V and 0 bases from J, with 8 bases in between. The CDR3 spans 14 residues. The CDR3 sequence: CASSNGYSYNEQFF. In DNA, the CDR3 is TGTGCCAGCAGTAACGGGTACTCCTACAATGAGCAGTTCTTC.

With regard to this clone: This sample also contains other DNA sequences that code for the same CDR3. The chain uses TRBV19 and TRBJ2-7; D gene uncertain. Looked up from germline, CDR1 is LNHDA and CDR2 is SQIVND (reference sequence). The CDR3 extends over 13 amino acids. Trimming removed 1 base from V and 1 base from J, with 5 bases in between. The CDR3 coding sequence is TGTGCCAGTAGTATAGGTGCGTCCTACGAGCAGTACTTC. Translating gives CASSIGASYEQYF.

The rearrangement uses TRBV6-6 and TRBJ2-5; D could derive from TRBD1 or TRBD2 (6 bases each). CDR1 is MNHNY and CDR2 is SVGAGI in the germline V gene (reference sequence). This CDR3 comprises 14 residues. V dropped 2 bases and J dropped 5 bases, with 12 bases sitting between them. The CDR3 nucleotides read TGTGCCAGCAGTTACGGGGGGCAATCGGAGACCCAGTACTTC. Encoded protein: CASSYGGQSETQYF.

Concerning this clone itself: Other DNA sequences in this specimen translate into the identical CDR3. The chain joins TRBV6-5 to TRBJ1-3; tentatively, D is TRBD1 (5 bases). The CDR3 spans 12 residues. Looked up from germline, CDR1 is MNHEY and CDR2 is SVGAGI. Trimming stripped 7 bases from V and 1 base from J, with 5 bases between. CDR3 nucleotide sequence: TGTGCCAGCACAGGGTCTGGAAACACCATATATTTT. This translates into CASTGSGNTIYF.

The chain combines TRBV5-1 with TRBJ2-2, with TRBD1 matching 8 bases. Germline V lookup: CDR1 SGHRS, CDR2 YFSETQ. V trimming: 4 bases; J trimming: 4 bases; junction bases outside the gene matches: 9. This CDR3 has 16 residues. For the CDR3, the DNA is TGCGCCAGCAGCCCCCAGGGGGCGCGAAGCACCGGGGAGCTGTTTTTT. It translates to CASSPQGARSTGELFF.

The chain joins TRBV6-6 to TRBJ1-1; TRBD1 aligns across 9 bases. The CDR3 consists of 15 residues. Germline loops: CDR1 MNHNY, CDR2 SVGAGI (reference sequence). The junction had 6 bases not matched to a gene; V was cut back by 7 bases and J by 0 bases. The CDR3 DNA is TGTGCCAGCACCCCCGGACAGGGGATGAACACTGAAGCTTTCTTT. Translating gives CASTPGQGMNTEAFF.

This clone showed up just once. The chain couples TRBV5-1 to TRBJ2-2, with a tentative D call TRBD1 (5 bases). Per the germline V gene, CDR1 is SGHRS and CDR2 is YFSETQ. Deletions cut 2 bases from V and 1 base from J, with 15 bases between. The CDR3 loop spans 17 amino acids. The CDR3, as DNA: TGCGCCAGCAGCTTTTCCCCAGACAGCCTGAACACCGGGGAGCTGTTTTTT. Residues: CASSFSPDSLNTGELFF. Looking up the rest from reference TRBV5-1 and TRBJ2-2 gives the full variable domain: KAGVTQTPRYLIKTRGQQVTLSCSPISGHRSVSWYQQTPGQGLQFLFEYFSETQRNKGNFPGRFSGRQFSNSRSEMNVSTLELGDSALYLCASSFSPDSLNTGELFFGEGSRLTVL.

This chain's CDR3 is CASNRDRGVSPSEKLFF. The CDR3 DNA follows: TGTGCCAGCAACCGGGACAGGGGAGTTTCCCCCTCCGAAAAACTGTTTTTT. V is TRBV28 and J is TRBJ1-4; 10 bases align to TRBD1. Losses at the gene ends were 7 bases for V and 8 bases for J; bases not matched to a gene: 16. Germline lookup yields CDR1 MDHEN and CDR2 SYDVKM. The CDR3 sequence is 17 residues long.

With regard to this clone: The identical CDR3 is also encoded by other nucleotide sequences in the sample. J is TRBJ2-7 and V is TRBV19; D not certain. The CDR3 has 13 amino acids. V was pared by 3 bases and J by 4 bases, with 10 bases between. CDR1 is LNHDA, CDR2 SQIVND, per germline (reference sequence). In nucleotides, the CDR3 is TGTGCCAGTAGTATCCGCGAAGGGTACGAGCAGTACTTC. The encoded protein is CASSIREGYEQYF.

The rearrangement joins TRBV19 to TRBJ2-1, with a possible D match to TRBD1 (7 bases). Per germline, CDR1 LNHDA and CDR2 SQIVND (reference sequence). This CDR3 spans 14 amino acids. V was clipped by 5 bases and J by 6 bases, with 14 bases between them. The CDR3 DNA is TGTGCCAGTAGTGGAAGACAGGGAGGCAATGAGCAGTTCTTC. It yields the protein CASSGRQGGNEQFF.